These T cell receptor beta chains were read from a single sample in a study of blood T cell repertoires in COVID-19. Method: immunoSEQ multiplex PCR; TCRdb's copy keeps in-frame clones and lacks some. The top ten clones hold roughly 19% of a sample with about 110,000 clones, over 75% of them seen once. The sample comprised peripheral blood. The receptor set was obtained from a man between 65 and 85 years old with active or convalescent COVID-19. The CDR3 runs from the conserved cysteine through the conserved F or W. A D gene is named only where the DNA matches it firmly. The size field is filled for only some rows; it gives once, few, many or a size class.

d_gene	abundance	v_gene	j_gene	CDR3aa	CDR3nt
TRBD2	-	TRBV28	TRBJ2-1	CAGSHSRGDSYNEQFF	TGTGCCGGCAGTCACTCCCGGGGGGATAGCTACAATGAGCAGTTCTTC
-	-	TRBV5-4	TRBJ1-2	CASSLPGRYGYTF	TGTGCCAGCAGCTTGCCGGGAAGGTATGGCTACACCTTC
TRBD1	-	TRBV5-1	TRBJ1-1	CASSLQGVNTEAFF	TGCGCCAGCAGCTTGCAGGGGGTGAACACTGAAGCTTTCTTT
TRBD1	-	TRBV5-8	TRBJ1-5	CASSTGQPIAKNQPQHF	TGTGCCAGCAGCACGGGACAGCCTATAGCAAAGAATCAGCCCCAGCATTTT
-	few	TRBV13	TRBJ1-1	CASSLGRGNSEAFF	TGTGCCAGCAGCTTAGGCCGGGGGAATAGTGAAGCTTTCTTT
TRBD1	-	TRBV7-6	TRBJ2-3	CASSTGTGVASTDTQYF	TGTGCCAGCAGCACCGGGACAGGAGTGGCTAGCACAGATACGCAGTATTTT
-	-	TRBV7-8	TRBJ2-7	CASSLDQYEQYF	TGTGCCAGCAGCTTAGATCAGTACGAGCAGTACTTC
-	-	TRBV5-1	TRBJ2-1	CASSLDVGGNEQFF	TGCGCCAGCAGCTTGGATGTCGGCGGGAATGAGCAGTTCTTC
TRBD1	-	TRBV9	TRBJ1-2	CASSQGTGAYGYTF	TGTGCCAGCAGCCAGGGGACAGGGGCGTATGGCTACACCTTC
-	-	TRBV28	TRBJ2-7	CASSLDYLGEQYF	TGTGCCAGCAGTTTAGACTACCTTGGCGAGCAGTACTTC
TRBD1	-	TRBV25-1	TRBJ1-5	CASSDAGGPGSNQPQHF	TGTGCCAGCAGTGACGCAGGGGGACCCGGGAGCAATCAGCCCCAGCATTTT
-	-	TRBV7-2	TRBJ1-1	CASSLEQGSTEAFF	TGTGCCAGCAGCTTAGAACAGGGCTCCACTGAAGCTTTCTTT
TRBD1	-	TRBV3-1/TRBV3-2	TRBJ2-2	CASSQTGTGATGELFF	TGTGCCAGCAGCCAAACCGGGACAGGGGCCACCGGGGAGCTGTTTTTT
-	-	TRBV18	TRBJ1-1	CASSPRGQYTEAFF	TGTGCCAGCTCACCCAGGGGTCAGTACACTGAAGCTTTCTTT